These T cell receptor beta chains were read from a single sample in a study of technical replicates of blood from a few donors. TCRdb keeps only in-frame clones here, not all; method: immunoSEQ multiplex PCR. The table lists fewer than 80,000 clones, under 90% of them singletons. Sequenced sample: PBMCs. The source of these receptors is a human donor in good health. Some clones in this sample may be carry-over from other donors' samples. Both conserved end residues are part of each CDR3. The order of the fields is J gene, V gene, clone size, CDR3 protein. Size is omitted from some rows. Given values are once, few, many or a class for expanded clones.

>TRBJ2-1|TRBV15|once
CATSRDQGGDEQFF
>TRBJ2-3|TRBV7-2|once
CASSLVLRTDTQYF
>TRBJ1-5|TRBV28|.
CASSPRGAGYQPQHF
>TRBJ2-7|TRBV9|.
CASSPGTGFYEQYF
>TRBJ2-1|TRBV19|.
CASSPTRDLYNEQFF
>TRBJ2-3|TRBV7-2|.
CATVKRVTDTQYF
>TRBJ2-7|TRBV7-8|.
CASSLVEPNYEQYF
>TRBJ2-1|TRBV7-2|.
CASSPAGGGPYNEQFF
>TRBJ1-3|TRBV7-9|.
CASSSSTGEAGNTIYF
>TRBJ1-1|TRBV9|.
CASSSRTGNTEAFF